These 4 T cell receptor beta chains were sequenced from one sample in a study of blood T cell repertoires in COVID-19. This table comes from immunoSEQ multiplex PCR, and its TCRdb copy is limited to in-frame clones, with some not included. The data hold approximately 91,000 clones, with approximately 77% observed a single time. The sequencing sample was made of peripheral blood. These receptor sequences come from a woman aged 80 or over with acute or convalescent COVID-19.

The sample holds a few counts of this clone. This chain links TRBV19 with TRBJ2-1; the D gene is possibly TRBD2 (5 bases). Germline loops: CDR1 LNHDA, CDR2 SQIVND (reference sequence). The CDR3 contains 15 residues. Trimming shortened V by 8 bases and J by 8 bases, and 22 bases separated the two germline ends. CDR3 bases: TGTGCCAGTTCAATTATGGGCGGGCGGTGGGATGAGCAGTTCTTC. Its translation is CASSIMGGRWDEQFF.

The gene calls are TRBV19 and TRBJ1-2, with a weak D call TRBD1 (5 bases). CDR1 and CDR2 from the germline V gene are LNHDA and SQIVND (reference sequence). The ends were cut back, 4 bases at V and 5 bases at J, with 26 bases in the middle. The CDR3 has 18 amino acids. The CDR3 loop is CASSSRGPSRGLIYGYTF. The CDR3 nucleotides are TGTGCCAGTAGTAGCCGCGGCCCCTCAAGGGGCCTTATATATGGCTACACCTTC.

This clone was seen a single time. This chain's CDR3 is CASSPGSRQGYEQYF. DNA of the CDR3: TGTGCCAGCTCCCCGGGGTCTAGACAGGGCTACGAGCAGTACTTC. The chain is built from TRBV18 and TRBJ2-7; 7 bases map to TRBD1. Germline loops: CDR1 KGHSH, CDR2 LQKENI. CDR3 length: 15 amino acids. Losses at the gene ends were 6 bases for V and 3 bases for J; bases not matched to a gene: 11.

This sequence joins TRBV4-3 and TRBJ1-2; possible D gene TRBD1, 6 bases. CDR1 LGHNA and CDR2 YSLEER come from the germline V gene. V lost 0 bases and J 3 bases, leaving 14 bases between the germline ends. There are 16 residues in the CDR3. CDR3 nucleotides: TGCGCCAGCAGCCAAGATATTGCGGGGGCCCACTATGGCTACACCTTC. It is translated as CASSQDIAGAHYGYTF.